This T cell receptor beta chain was recovered during a study of T cells in Graves' hyperthyroidism and ophthalmopathy. On the study more broadly: Peripheral blood samples were taken at initial diagnosis, prior to any treatment.

Any patient presenting with uncontrolled infection, other autoimmune disease, pregnancy or lactation was left out. RNA transcripts were the template for amplifying TCR beta CDR3 regions. The HTBI set primed first-round TCR CDR3 RT-PCR. Via MiXCR, TCRdb re-called the multiplex PCR reads, giving one row per CDR3 protein. The table lists some 560,000 distinct CDR3 sequences, around 13% of them singletons. This clonotype has a single count. The antigen is not known. The CDR3 loop spans 16 amino acids. The germline V gene has CDR1 SGHRS and CDR2 YFSETQ. V was pared by 4 bases and J by 0 bases, with 10 bases of the junction left unmatched. Regarding the study as a whole: Appearing also in blood were most of the thyroid clonotypes expanded above 0.001.

The receptor's source is a woman aged 40-49 years with Graves' hyperthyroidism. Input material: blood. V usage is TRBV5-1 and J usage is TRBJ2-7, with TRBD1 matching over 7 bases. CDR3 residues: CASSPTGQALSYEQYF. The CDR3 DNA sequence: TGCGCCAGCAGCCCGACTGGACAGGCCCTCTCCTACGAGCAGTACTTC.